A selection of T cell receptor beta chains follows, all from one sample in a study of blood T cell repertoires in COVID-19. Measured with immunoSEQ multiplex PCR; TCRdb has only the in-frame clones, and not every one. Among approximately 260,000 clones listed, roughly 89% were seen once. Sequenced input: peripheral blood. These receptors originate from a man between 45 and 60 years old with acute or convalescent COVID-19. Each CDR3 is given with its conserved first and last residue. Fields, in order: V gene, CDR3 protein.

>TRBV5-5
CASSLVGTGGYEQYF
>TRBV3-1/TRBV3-2
CASSRPGQGEYEQFF
>TRBV5-4
CASSSGRGQETQYF
>TRBV5-8
CASSLAVGEQYF
>TRBV2
CASSEGPRGDEKLFF
>TRBV7-9
CASSLAPGVVTDTQYF
>TRBV15
CATSRDRDGGASQYF
>TRBV6-1
CASSEGGVLPGYTF
>TRBV7-7
CASSNGQAGIYEQYF
>TRBV5-1
CASSLLSSGGLNTGELFF
>TRBV12-5
CASGLAPQVPGYTF
>TRBV10-3
CAIRGFGSDEQFF
>TRBV25-1
CASSVQGSQETQYF
>TRBV7-3
CASSALAGAQETQYF
>TRBV19
CASSIQGIGANVLTF
>TRBV15
CATSGGGTGSYYGYTF
>TRBV4-1
CASSRVGLHEQYF
>TRBV30
CAWSSGRGDPGELFF
>TRBV3-1/TRBV3-2
CASSQDQGGYTDTQYF
>TRBV5-1
CASRGQGSSGEQYF
>TRBV5-4
CASSLPLNEQFF
>TRBV12-3/TRBV12-4
CASSQTGGQGYTF
>TRBV12-3/TRBV12-4
CASGQGEGQPQHF
>TRBV3-1/TRBV3-2
CASTLSGGGKNIQYF
>TRBV24-1
CATSDPSGEEQFF
>TRBV30
CAWSGPDRLQETQYF
>TRBV14
CASSPGQGAVTGELFF
>TRBV4-2
CASSQERHYEQYF
>TRBV9
CASSVVPEDTEAFF
>TRBV6-6
CASTKNKQDVDQPQHF
>TRBV7-2
CASSAWTSGASYNEQFF
>TRBV4-1
CASSQAGTGPYEQYF
>TRBV10-1
CASSWTGNTGELFF
>TRBV6-6
CASSYSNRGQETQYF
>TRBV10-3
CAISESTGPYYGYTF
>TRBV9
CASSATPSSYNEQFF
>TRBV19
CASSLQGFGDTQYF
>TRBV20-1
CSQRQGGTFF
>TRBV30
CAWSHGGYADTQYF
>TRBV5-4
CASRRTGWAYGYTF
>TRBV9
CASSGTGGRETQYF
>TRBV3-1/TRBV3-2
CASSQAGFTEAFF
>TRBV6-1
CASSDDPDSTHEQYF
>TRBV10-3
CAISEADRGWETQYF
>TRBV6-5
CASRRTVGNEKLFF